The next 3 T cell receptor beta chains were all read from a single sample in a study of blood T cells in healthy people across ages (dated by TCRdb to the mid-2010s). The library was obtained by 5' RACE. Sequencer: Illumina HiSeq 2500. A second roughly 6 to 12 cycle PCR used a sample-barcoded 5' primer and a J-beta primer mix. The public reads were quality trimmed at Q25 with fastp and then assembled into clones with MiXCR by TCRdb, keeping productive beta chains. Rows with a matching CDR3 protein are joined into one entry that keeps the most common DNA and genes. The sample table records just over 1 million distinct CDR3 sequences; 40% to 45% of these occur just once. Approximately 19% of the sample lies in the top ten. Sequencing was carried out using blood. All receptors derive from an older woman in good health.

With respect to this clonotype: Germline is not matched at one junction end, which may reflect a read error. The gene calls are TRBV5-1 and TRBJ2-6, with a tentative D call TRBD1 (5 bases). CDR1 is SGHRS, CDR2 YFSETQ, per germline. This CDR3 has 13 residues. CDR3 loop: CASSFSGANVLIF. CDR3 in DNA: TGCGCCAGCAGCTTCTCTGGGGCCAACGTCCTGATTTTC.

This clonotype appeared many times. The chain employs TRBV15 and TRBJ2-5; D ambiguous. V shed 1 base and J shed 5 bases, with 8 bases lying between them. The length of the CDR3 is 13 residues. Germline CDR1 reads LNHNV; CDR2 reads YYDKDF (reference sequence). DNA for the CDR3: TGTGCCACCAGCAGAGGGTATGCGGAGACCCAGTACTTC. Translation: CATSRGYAETQYF.

The J gene is TRBJ1-1, the V gene TRBV20-1, with TRBD1 identical over 7 bases. With V trimmed by 5 bases and J by 0 bases, 6 bases remained unmatched. This CDR3 has 14 amino acids. Germline CDR1 is DFQATT and CDR2 is SNEGSKA (reference sequence). CDR3 protein: CSAWDSRLNTEAFF. Written as DNA, the CDR3 is TGCAGTGCTTGGGACAGCCGCCTGAACACTGAAGCTTTCTTT.